This T cell receptor (beta chain) was observed in a study of blood T cells in healthy people across ages (dated by TCRdb to between 2015 and 2017). A note on the overall study: In model experiments, roughly one uniquely barcoded TCR beta cDNA molecule per two T cells was captured by template switching. To avoid experimental bias, donors of different ages were randomly spread across the sequencing lanes. Four age groups were formed from the donors: young (average roughly 16 years), middle-aged (roughly 38), aged (under 70) and long-lived (approximately 80). Age-related changes in TCR beta repertoire diversity were measured in the study by deep sequencing normalized with unique cDNA molecular identifiers. For two donors (one aged 18 to 29 and one aged 80 or older), the study analyzed two additional independent replicas of 1 million unique cDNA reads from the same blood draw. What the work shows at the level of the full study, not this receptor alone: Because the CMV infection status of the donors was unknown, age-related changes in expanded clonotypes may potentially have been confounded. Since profiling was done on bulk unsorted PBMCs, naive and antigen-experienced compartments could not be conclusively compared. Observed TCR beta diversity per million T cells fell roughly linearly with age, and a significant reduction was already apparent by age around 40. The long-lived group showed more naive CD4+ T cells, fewer expanded clones and increased TCR diversity than the aged group, suggesting age selection. Total diversity estimates from one million sequenced T cells were considered lower bounds and underestimates. Observed TCR beta diversity correlated strongly with the percentage of naive T cells measured by flow cytometry.

The roughly 42 donors, aged about 6 to 95 years, were systemically healthy Caucasian individuals from Russia. Each donor gave ten milliliters of peripheral blood, collected into EDTA-treated Vacutainer tubes. Ficoll-Paque density-gradient centrifugation was used to isolate PBMCs, with at least 7 million obtained per sample. Total RNA was extracted from PBMCs with Trizol reagent, with at least 6 micrograms obtained per sample. Naive CD45RAhigh/CD27high T cell percentages were measured by flow cytometry on a PBMC aliquot from every donor. The library was built by means of 5' RACE. TCRdb names Illumina HiSeq 2500 as the instrument used. A second roughly 7 to 11 cycle PCR used a sample-barcoded 5' primer and a J-beta primer mix. A unique molecular identifier was introduced onto each TCR beta cDNA molecule by a template-switch 5' adaptor carrying 12 random nucleotides. Each sample yielded at least 3 million CDR3-containing paired-end reads. First-strand cDNA synthesis was performed from all RNA using the Mint cDNA synthesis kit, with priming by a TRBC-specific oligonucleotide. Following uracil-DNA glycosylase treatment, all cDNA underwent a first 18-cycle PCR with the universal primers M1SS and BC2_uni_R. Concerning the study's data processing: Normalization of each sample was performed by random selection of 1 million high-quality reads, each carrying a distinct molecular identifier. Instead of being binned into consensus sequences, reads with shared molecular identifiers were discarded. CDR3 identification, clonotype clustering and error correction used MiTCR with a Q25 quality threshold and the strictest error-elimination algorithm. A nonparametric unseen species model with Euler transformation was used to estimate lower-bound total TCR beta diversity. The public reads were reprocessed in TCRdb via fastp at Q25 and MiXCR, keeping in-frame beta chains. Rows are combined by CDR3 protein, so each entry shows the most common genes and DNA. These V and J calls originate from TCRdb's pipeline instead of the authors' own analysis. For this sample there are approximately 1.5 million distinct CDR3 sequences; approximately 43% appear just once. The ten largest make up approximately 4% of the sample.

Regarding this clonotype: Its binding antigen is unknown. Base qualities are not at hand, and no much larger clone is one base apart.

The clonotype comes from a woman aged 18 to 35 in good health. Material: blood.

The CDR3 region: CATAGPGELFF. The DNA sequence reads TGTGCCACGGCAGGGCCCGGGGAGCTGTTTTTT. The chain uses TRBV28 and TRBJ2-2, and perhaps TRBD1 as D gene, on 5 matching bases. The CDR3, from cysteine to phenylalanine, totals 11 residues. The sequence is cut down to CDR3 DNA, 33 bases in frame from base 1. Between the V and J ends, shortened by 10 bases and 6 bases respectively, the junction contains 9 bases. The germline V gene supplies CDR1 MDHEN and CDR2 SYDVKM.